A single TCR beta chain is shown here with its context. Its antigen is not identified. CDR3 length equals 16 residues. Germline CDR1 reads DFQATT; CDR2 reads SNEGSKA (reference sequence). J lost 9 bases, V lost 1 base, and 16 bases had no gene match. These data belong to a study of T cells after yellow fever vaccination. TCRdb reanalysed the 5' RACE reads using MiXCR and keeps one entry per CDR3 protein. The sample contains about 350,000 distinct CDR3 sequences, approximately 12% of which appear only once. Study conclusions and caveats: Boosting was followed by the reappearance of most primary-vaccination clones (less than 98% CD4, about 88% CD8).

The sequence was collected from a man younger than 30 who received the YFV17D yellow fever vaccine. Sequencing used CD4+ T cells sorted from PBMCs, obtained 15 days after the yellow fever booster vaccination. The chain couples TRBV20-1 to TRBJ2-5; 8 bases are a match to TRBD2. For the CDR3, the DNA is TGCAGTGCTAGAGGACTAAGCGGGGGACTCTCACCGGCCCAGTACTTC. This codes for CSARGLSGGLSPAQYF.